Below, 9 T cell receptor beta chains from the same sample are listed, as sequenced in a study of T cells in Graves' hyperthyroidism and ophthalmopathy (dated by TCRdb to between 2018 and 2021). Library method: multiplex PCR. The data were produced on an Illumina HiSeq 2000. Amplification of TCR beta CDR3 regions was carried out from RNA transcripts. The first round of RT-PCR for the TCR CDR3 was performed with the HTBI primer set and the Qiagen OneStep RT-PCR kit. The public reads were reanalyzed by TCRdb: fastp trimming at Q25, MiXCR alignment, in-frame beta chains only. Identical CDR3 protein sequences are pooled into one entry, listed with their most common genes and DNA. The sample contains 480,000 or so distinct CDR3 sequences, roughly an eighth of them found a single time. About 17% of the sample rests with the top ten. Material for sequencing was blood. The receptor set was obtained from a woman aged 18-30 years with Graves' hyperthyroidism.

This clonotype came up many times. The J gene is TRBJ2-5, the V gene TRBV9, with TRBD1 matching 8 bases. Germline V gene lookup returns CDR1 SGDLS and CDR2 YYNGEE. V trimming: 4 bases; J trimming: 7 bases; junction bases outside the gene matches: 9. The CDR3 totals 14 residues. CDR3 region: CASSLTGERGTQYF. The CDR3 coding sequence is TGTGCCAGCAGCCTGACAGGGGAACGAGGGACCCAGTACTTC.

The chain is built from TRBV20-1 and TRBJ2-3; D perhaps matches TRBD2 (6 bases). The V and J ends lost 4 bases and 1 base respectively, with 15 bases between them. CDR1 DFQATT and CDR2 SNEGSKA come from the germline V gene (reference sequence). This CDR3 has 15 residues. In nucleotides, the CDR3 is TGCAGTGCTATGCCTCGGGAGTCGGGCACAGATACGCAGTATTTT. Residues: CSAMPRESGTDTQYF.

This clonotype was found many times. The rearrangement joins TRBV20-1 to TRBJ2-1; D perhaps matches TRBD2 (6 bases). CDR1 is DFQATT, CDR2 SNEGSKA, per germline (reference sequence). V was trimmed by 0 bases and J by 4 bases, leaving 16 bases between them. The CDR3 loop spans 16 amino acids. The CDR3 bases are TGCAGTGCTAGAGATCATACGGGAGCGTATTACAATGAGCAGTTCTTC. This sequence encodes CSARDHTGAYYNEQFF.

This clonotype was recorded many times. This chain uses TRBV30 with TRBJ2-3; 11 nucleotides agree with TRBD2. After removal of 0 bases from V and 4 bases from J, the junction contained 3 bases not matched to a gene. CDR3 length equals 15 residues. CDR1 is GTSNPN and CDR2 is SVGIG in the germline V gene (reference sequence). The CDR3: CAWSVLAGEADTQYF. CDR3 in DNA: TGTGCCTGGAGTGTACTAGCGGGAGAGGCAGATACGCAGTATTTT.

This chain uses TRBV20-1 with TRBJ2-5; maybe TRBD2 (7 bases). The V and J ends lost 1 base and 4 bases respectively, with 19 bases between them. The CDR3 contains 16 residues. Germline V gene sequence: CDR1 DFQATT, CDR2 SNEGSKA (reference sequence). The CDR3 DNA sequence: TGCAGTGCTAGAGGGGGGGTTACAGGGAGGGGAGAGACCCAGTACTTC. It specifies CSARGGVTGRGETQYF.

This clonotype was counted between two and nine times. One end of the junction is discordant with germline, which a read error may explain. The rearrangement links TRBV19 to TRBJ1-1; no firm D call. Germline V lookup: CDR1 LNHDA, CDR2 SQIVND (reference sequence). The CDR3 loop spans 13 amino acids. CDR3 DNA: TGTGCCAGTGAGACAAGGGAGAACACTAAAGCTTTCTTT. Translating gives CASETRENTKAFF.

This clonotype appeared many times. V and J are TRBV3-1 and TRBJ2-7; D might be TRBD2 (6 bases). This CDR3 spans 12 amino acids. Germline loops: CDR1 LGHDT, CDR2 YNNKEL (reference sequence). Trimming stripped 9 bases from V and 6 bases from J, with 15 bases between. The DNA for the CDR3 is TGTGCCAGGACGGGGGATACGGGCGAGCAGTACTTC. Its translation is CARTGDTGEQYF.

This clonotype was counted only a few times. V and J are TRBV7-3 and TRBJ2-3, with 10 bases matching TRBD2. Germline V gene sequence: CDR1 SGHTA, CDR2 FQGTGA. The CDR3 is made up of 17 amino acids. Trimming cost V 5 bases and J 7 bases; bases outside gene matches: 15. The CDR3 here is CASSRTSGTMRENTQYF. CDR3 coding DNA: TGTGCCAGCAGCCGGACTAGCGGCACGATGCGCGAAAATACGCAGTATTTT.

This clonotype was observed many times. The chain links TRBV6-5 to TRBJ2-4, with D tentatively TRBD1 (5 bases). Germline assignment: CDR1 MNHEY and CDR2 SVGAGI. Between the trimmed V and J ends, which lost 0 bases and 8 bases, there was a span of 14 bases. The CDR3 loop spans 15 amino acids. The CDR3 DNA is TGTGCCAGCAGTTACTCAAGGGGCAGAGGAGACATTCAGTACTTC. Amino acid sequence: CASSYSRGRGDIQYF.